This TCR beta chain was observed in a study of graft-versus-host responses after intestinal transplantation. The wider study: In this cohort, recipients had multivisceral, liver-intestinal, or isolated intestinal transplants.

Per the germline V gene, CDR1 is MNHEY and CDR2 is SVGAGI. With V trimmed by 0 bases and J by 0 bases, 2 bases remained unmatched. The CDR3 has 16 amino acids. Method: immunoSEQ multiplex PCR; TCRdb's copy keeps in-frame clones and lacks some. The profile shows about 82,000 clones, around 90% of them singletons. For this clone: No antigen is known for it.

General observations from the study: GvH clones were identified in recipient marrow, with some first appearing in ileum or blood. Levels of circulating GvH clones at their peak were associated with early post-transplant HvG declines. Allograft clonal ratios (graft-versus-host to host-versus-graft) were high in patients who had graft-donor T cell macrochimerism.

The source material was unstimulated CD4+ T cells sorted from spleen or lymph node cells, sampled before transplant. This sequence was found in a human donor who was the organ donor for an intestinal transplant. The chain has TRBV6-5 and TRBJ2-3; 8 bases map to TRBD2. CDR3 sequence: CASSYSASGSTDTQYF. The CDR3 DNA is TGTGCCAGCAGTTACTCGGCTAGCGGGAGCACAGATACGCAGTATTTT.